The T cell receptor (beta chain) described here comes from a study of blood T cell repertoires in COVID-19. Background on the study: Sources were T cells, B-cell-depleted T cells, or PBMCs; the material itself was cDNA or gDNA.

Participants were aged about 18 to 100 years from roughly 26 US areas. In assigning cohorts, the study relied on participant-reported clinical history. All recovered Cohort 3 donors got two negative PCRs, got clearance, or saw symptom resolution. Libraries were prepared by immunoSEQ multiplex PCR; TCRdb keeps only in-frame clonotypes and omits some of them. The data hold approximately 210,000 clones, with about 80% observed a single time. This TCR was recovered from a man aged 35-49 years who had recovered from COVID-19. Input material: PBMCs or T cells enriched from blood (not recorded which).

DNA for the CDR3: TGTGCCAGCAGCTTAAATCCAGGGTTGGACAATTCACCCCTCCACTTT. Its translation: CASSLNPGLDNSPLHF. The V gene is TRBV7-9, the J gene TRBJ1-6, with D tentatively TRBD1 (5 bases). This CDR3 contains 16 residues. Trimming left V 2 bases short and J 7 bases short, with 15 bases between. Per the germline V gene, CDR1 is SEHNR and CDR2 is FQNEAQ (reference sequence).